The clone carrying this T cell receptor beta chain was observed a few times. Through template switching, a universal primer site was introduced, and the cDNA contained unique molecular identifiers. MiXCR, run by TCRdb on the 5' RACE reads, gives a single entry per CDR3 protein. Among roughly 1,500,000 distinct CDR3 sequences listed, under 35% were seen once. V was pared by 8 bases and J by 1 base, with 15 bases between. CDR3 length equals 14 residues. Germline V gene lookup returns CDR1 ENHRY and CDR2 SYGVKD. These data belong to a study of identical twins. The sequence was collected from a newborn girl in good health. The chain joins TRBV10-3 to TRBJ2-7; the D call may be TRBD1 or TRBD2 (5 bases each). Sequences were obtained from cord blood. The CDR3 coding sequence is TGTGCCATCTCCGCCGGGACGGATTCCTACGAGCAGTACTTC. It encodes CAISAGTDSYEQYF.